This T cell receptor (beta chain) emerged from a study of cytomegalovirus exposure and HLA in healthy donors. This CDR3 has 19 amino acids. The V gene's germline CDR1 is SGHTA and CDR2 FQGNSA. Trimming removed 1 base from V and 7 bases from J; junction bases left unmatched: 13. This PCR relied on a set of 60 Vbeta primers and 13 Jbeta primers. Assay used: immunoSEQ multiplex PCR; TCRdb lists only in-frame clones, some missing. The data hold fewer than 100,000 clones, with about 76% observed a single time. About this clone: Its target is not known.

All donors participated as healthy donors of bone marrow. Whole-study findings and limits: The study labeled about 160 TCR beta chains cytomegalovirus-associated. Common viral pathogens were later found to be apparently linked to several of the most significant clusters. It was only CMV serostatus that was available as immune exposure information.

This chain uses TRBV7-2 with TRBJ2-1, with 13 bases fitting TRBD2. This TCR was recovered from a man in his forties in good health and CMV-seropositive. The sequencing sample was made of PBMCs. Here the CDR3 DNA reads TGTGCCAGCAGCTTAGTTCCCCATGGACTAGCGGGAGTTGGAAATGAGCAGTTCTTC. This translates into CASSLVPHGLAGVGNEQFF.